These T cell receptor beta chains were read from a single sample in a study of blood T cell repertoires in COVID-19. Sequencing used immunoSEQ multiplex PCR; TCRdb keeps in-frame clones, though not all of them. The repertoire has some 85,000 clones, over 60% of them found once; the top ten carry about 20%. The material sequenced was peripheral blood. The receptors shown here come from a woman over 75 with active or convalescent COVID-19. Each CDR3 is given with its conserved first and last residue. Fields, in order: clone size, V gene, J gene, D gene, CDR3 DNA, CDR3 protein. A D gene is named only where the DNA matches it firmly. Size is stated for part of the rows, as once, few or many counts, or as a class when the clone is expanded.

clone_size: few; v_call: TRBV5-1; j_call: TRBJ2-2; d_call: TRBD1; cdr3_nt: TGCGCCAGCAGCTCCCGGACAGGGTACACCGGGGAGCTGTTTTTT; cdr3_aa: CASSSRTGYTGELFF
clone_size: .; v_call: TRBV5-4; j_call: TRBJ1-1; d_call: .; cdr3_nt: TGTGCCAGCAGGAAGGAGGCGAGGAACACTGAAGCTTTCTTT; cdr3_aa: CASRKEARNTEAFF
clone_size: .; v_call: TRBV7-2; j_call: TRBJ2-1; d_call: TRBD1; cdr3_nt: TGTGCCAGCAGCTTAGACAGGGGGCGCGGAGATGAGCAGTTCTTC; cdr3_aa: CASSLDRGRGDEQFF
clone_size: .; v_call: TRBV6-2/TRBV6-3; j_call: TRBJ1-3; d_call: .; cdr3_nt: TGTGCCAGCAGTTACGACCGGGAGTCTGGAAACACCATATATTTT; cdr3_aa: CASSYDRESGNTIYF
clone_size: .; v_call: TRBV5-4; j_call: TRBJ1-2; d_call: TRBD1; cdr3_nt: TGTGCCAGCAGCAAAAAAGCAGGGACAGGTTTTGGCTACACCTTC; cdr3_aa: CASSKKAGTGFGYTF
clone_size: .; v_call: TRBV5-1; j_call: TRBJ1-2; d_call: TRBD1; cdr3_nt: TGCGCCAGCAGCTGGGGGGACAGCGCCCCTTTCTATGGCTACACCTTC; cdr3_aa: CASSWGDSAPFYGYTF
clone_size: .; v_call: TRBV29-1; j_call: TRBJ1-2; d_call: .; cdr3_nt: TGCAGCGTTGAAGAGACCGGGTCTCCGATCTATGGCTACACCTTC; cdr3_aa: CSVEETGSPIYGYTF
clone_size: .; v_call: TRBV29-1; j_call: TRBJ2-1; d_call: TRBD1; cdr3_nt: TGCAGCGTTTTTAGGACAGGAATCGACCCCTACAATGAGCAGTTCTTC; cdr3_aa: CSVFRTGIDPYNEQFF
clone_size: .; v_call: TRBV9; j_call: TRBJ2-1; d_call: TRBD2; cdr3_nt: TGTGCCAGCAGCAAGACTAGCGGGGGGGCCTCTGAGCAGTTCTTC; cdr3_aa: CASSKTSGGASEQFF
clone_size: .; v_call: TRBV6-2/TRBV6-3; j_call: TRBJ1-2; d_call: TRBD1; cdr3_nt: TGTGCCAGCAGTTATCACAGGGGCGGATCTAACTATGGCTACACCTTC; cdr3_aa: CASSYHRGGSNYGYTF
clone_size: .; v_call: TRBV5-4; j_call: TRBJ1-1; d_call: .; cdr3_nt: TGTGCCAGCAGCCGCCGGACACGTGACGGCACTGAAGCTTTCTTT; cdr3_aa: CASSRRTRDGTEAFF
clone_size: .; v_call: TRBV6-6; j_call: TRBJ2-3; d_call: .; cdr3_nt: TGTGCCAGCAGACGGGACTTATACACAGATACGCAGTATTTT; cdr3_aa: CASRRDLYTDTQYF
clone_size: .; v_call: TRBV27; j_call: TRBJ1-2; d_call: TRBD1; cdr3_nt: TGTGCCAGCAGTTCAGGACAGGGGGGTATGGCCCTGGAAGGCTACACCTTC; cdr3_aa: CASSSGQGGMALEGYTF
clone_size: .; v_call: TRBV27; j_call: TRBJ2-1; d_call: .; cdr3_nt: TGTGCCAGCAGATCCAGGGGGGTGTCCTACAATGAGCAGTTCTTC; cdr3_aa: CASRSRGVSYNEQFF
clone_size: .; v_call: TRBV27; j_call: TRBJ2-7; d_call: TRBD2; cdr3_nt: TGTGCCAGCAGTTACTCGGGACTAGCGGGGGGCTACGAGCAGTACTTC; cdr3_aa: CASSYSGLAGGYEQYF
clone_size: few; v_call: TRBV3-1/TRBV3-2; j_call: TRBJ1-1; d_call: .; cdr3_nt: TGTGCCAGCAGCCAAGAGGCGGGCGGAGCTTTCTTT; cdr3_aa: CASSQEAGGAFF
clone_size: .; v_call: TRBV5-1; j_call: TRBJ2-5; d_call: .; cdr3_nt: TGCGCCAGCAGCTTGGACAACAGGGTACGCGAGACCCAGTACTTC; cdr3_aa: CASSLDNRVRETQYF
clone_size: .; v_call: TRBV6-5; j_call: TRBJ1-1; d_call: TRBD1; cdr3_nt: TGTGCCAGCAGTTACTCGACAGGGTTTGACACTGAAGCTTTCTTT; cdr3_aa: CASSYSTGFDTEAFF
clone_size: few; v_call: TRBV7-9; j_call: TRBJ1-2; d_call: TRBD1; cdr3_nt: TGTGCCAGCAGCCCGACTTTCCGACAGGGGGCCGTGGATGGCTACACCTTC; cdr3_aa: CASSPTFRQGAVDGYTF
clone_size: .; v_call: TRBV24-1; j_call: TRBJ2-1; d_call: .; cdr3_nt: TGTGCCACCAGTCCCGGGCCCGGGGGTGAGCAGTTCTTC; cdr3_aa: CATSPGPGGEQFF
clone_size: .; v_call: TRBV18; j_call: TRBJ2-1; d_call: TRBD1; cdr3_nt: TGTGCCAGCTCAACTGGACAGGGTCTCTACAATGAGCAGTTCTTC; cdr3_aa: CASSTGQGLYNEQFF
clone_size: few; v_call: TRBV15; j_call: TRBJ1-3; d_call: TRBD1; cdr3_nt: TGTGCCACCAGCAGAGATTTCGGGACAGGGAGGAACACCATATATTTT; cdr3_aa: CATSRDFGTGRNTIYF
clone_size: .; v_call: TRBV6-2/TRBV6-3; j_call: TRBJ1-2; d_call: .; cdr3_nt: TGTGCCAGCACCCCGGAGGGCCTAAACTATGGCTACACCTTC; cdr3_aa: CASTPEGLNYGYTF
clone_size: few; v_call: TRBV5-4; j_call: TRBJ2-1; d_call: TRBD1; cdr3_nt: TGTGCCAGCAGACCACAGGGGCCCTACAATGAGCAGTTCTTC; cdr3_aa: CASRPQGPYNEQFF
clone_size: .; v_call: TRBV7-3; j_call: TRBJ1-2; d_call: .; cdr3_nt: TGTGCCAGCAGCTTAACTGGGGAGAGCTATGGCTACACCTTC; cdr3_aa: CASSLTGESYGYTF
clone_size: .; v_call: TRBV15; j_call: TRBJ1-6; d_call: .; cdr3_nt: TGTGCCACCAGCATAGGGGTGGATGCCTATAATTCACCCCTCCACTTT; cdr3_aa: CATSIGVDAYNSPLHF
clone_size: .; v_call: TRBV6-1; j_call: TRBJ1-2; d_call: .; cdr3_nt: TGTGCCAGCAGTGAACTTAGGCAGGGGAGCTATGGCTACACCTTC; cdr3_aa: CASSELRQGSYGYTF
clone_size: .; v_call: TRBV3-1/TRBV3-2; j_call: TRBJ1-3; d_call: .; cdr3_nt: TGTGCCAGCAGCCAAATGGGCGGTTTAGGGGGTTTCTCTGGAAACACCATATATTTT; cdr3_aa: CASSQMGGLGGFSGNTIYF
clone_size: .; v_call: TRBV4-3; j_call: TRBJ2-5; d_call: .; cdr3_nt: TGCGCCAGCAGCCAAGACCAGGGTCGGGAGACCCAGTACTTC; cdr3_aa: CASSQDQGRETQYF
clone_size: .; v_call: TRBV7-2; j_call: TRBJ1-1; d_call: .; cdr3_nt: TGTGCCAGCAGACGTACTAAAGGGACTGGAGCTTTCTTT; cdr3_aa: CASRRTKGTGAFF
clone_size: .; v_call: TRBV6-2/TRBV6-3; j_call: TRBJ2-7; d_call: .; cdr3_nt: TGTGCCAGCAGTTCTTTTCTAGCAAGCGTCTACGAGCAGTACTTC; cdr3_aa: CASSSFLASVYEQYF
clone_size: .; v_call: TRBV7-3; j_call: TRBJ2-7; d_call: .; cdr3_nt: TGTGCCAGCAGCTTGGGCAGGGGACCCTACGAGCAGTACTTC; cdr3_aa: CASSLGRGPYEQYF
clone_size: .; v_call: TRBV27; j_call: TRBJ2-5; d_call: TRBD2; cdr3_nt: TGTGCCAGCAGTCCGGGGGGGCCGGGAGAGACCCAGTACTTC; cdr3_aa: CASSPGGPGETQYF
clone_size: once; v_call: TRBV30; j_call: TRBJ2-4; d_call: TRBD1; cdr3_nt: TGTGCCTGGAGTGTGGGGACAGGGGCAGTCAAAAACATTCAGTACTTC; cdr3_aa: CAWSVGTGAVKNIQYF
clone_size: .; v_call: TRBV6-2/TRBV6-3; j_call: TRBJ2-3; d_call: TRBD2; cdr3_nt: TGTGCCAGCAGCCGACCCGGGGGACTAGGTATCGGCACAGATACGCAGTATTTT; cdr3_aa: CASSRPGGLGIGTDTQYF
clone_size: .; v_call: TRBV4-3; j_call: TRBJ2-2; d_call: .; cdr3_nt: TGCGCCAGCAGCCAAGGCGAGAGGGAGGACACCGGGGAGCTGTTTTTT; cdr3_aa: CASSQGEREDTGELFF
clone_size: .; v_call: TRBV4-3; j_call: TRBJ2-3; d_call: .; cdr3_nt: TGCGCCAGCAGCCAAGATCGGGTGGAGGCTACGCAGTATTTT; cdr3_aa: CASSQDRVEATQYF
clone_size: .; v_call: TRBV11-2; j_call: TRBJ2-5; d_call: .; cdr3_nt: TGTGCCAGCAGCCCCAGACTAGAGGACCAAGAGACCCAGTACTTC; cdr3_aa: CASSPRLEDQETQYF
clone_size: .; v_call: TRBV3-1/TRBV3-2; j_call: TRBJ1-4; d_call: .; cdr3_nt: TGTGCCAGCAGCCACCCGGTAGCGGCTAATGAAAAACTGTTTTTT; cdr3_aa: CASSHPVAANEKLFF
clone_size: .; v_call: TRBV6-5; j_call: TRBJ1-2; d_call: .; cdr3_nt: TGTGCCAGCAGTTACTCCTCCTATATGGGCTACACCTTC; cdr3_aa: CASSYSSYMGYTF
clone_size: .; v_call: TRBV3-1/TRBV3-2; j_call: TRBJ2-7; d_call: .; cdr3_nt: TGTGCCAGCAGCCGACGCGGAAAGAGCTACGAGCAGTACTTC; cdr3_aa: CASSRRGKSYEQYF
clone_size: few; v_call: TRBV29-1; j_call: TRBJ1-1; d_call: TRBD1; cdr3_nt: TGCAGCGGACGACAGGGGTACACTGAAGCTTTCTTT; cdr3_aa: CSGRQGYTEAFF
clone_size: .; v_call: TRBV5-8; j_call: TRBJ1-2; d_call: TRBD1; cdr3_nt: TGTGCCAGCAGCACCCGGGACAGCCTTTCGAGGGGCTACACCTTC; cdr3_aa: CASSTRDSLSRGYTF
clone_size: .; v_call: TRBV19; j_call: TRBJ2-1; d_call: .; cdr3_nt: TGTGCCAGTAGTATAGATCTCAGGGGACAGCAGTTCTTC; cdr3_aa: CASSIDLRGQQFF
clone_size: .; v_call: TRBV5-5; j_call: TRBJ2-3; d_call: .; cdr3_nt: TGTGCCAGCAGCTTCGACGGGAGCACAGATACGCAGTATTTT; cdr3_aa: CASSFDGSTDTQYF
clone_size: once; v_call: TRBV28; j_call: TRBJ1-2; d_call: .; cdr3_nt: TGTGCCAGCAGTCTTGGAGGAGGCTACACCTTC; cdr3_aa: CASSLGGGYTF
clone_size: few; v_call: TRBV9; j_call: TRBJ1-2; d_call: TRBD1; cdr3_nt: TGTGCCAGCAGCCTCCCAGGGGGCGACGCTACGGGCTACACCTTC; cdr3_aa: CASSLPGGDATGYTF
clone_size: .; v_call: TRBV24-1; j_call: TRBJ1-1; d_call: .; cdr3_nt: TGTGCCACCAGCGGCGGACATACGAACACTGAAGCTTTCTTT; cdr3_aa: CATSGGHTNTEAFF
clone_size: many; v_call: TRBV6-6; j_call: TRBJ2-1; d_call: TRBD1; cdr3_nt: TGTGCCTTACAGGGGGCGAATAATGAGCAGTTCTTC; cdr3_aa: CALQGANNEQFF
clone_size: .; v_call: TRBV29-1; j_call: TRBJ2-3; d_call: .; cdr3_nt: TGCAGCGTACTCTATGATACGCAGTATTTT; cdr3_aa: CSVLYDTQYF
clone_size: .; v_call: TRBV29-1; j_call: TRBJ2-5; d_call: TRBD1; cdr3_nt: TGCAGTACCCGAACAGGGGGTGGTCAAGAGACCCAGTACTTC; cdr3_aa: CSTRTGGGQETQYF
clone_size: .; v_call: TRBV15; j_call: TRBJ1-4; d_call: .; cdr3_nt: TGTGCCACCAGCAGATCCCGACCCAACCCGAGGGAAAAACTGTTTTTT; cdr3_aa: CATSRSRPNPREKLFF
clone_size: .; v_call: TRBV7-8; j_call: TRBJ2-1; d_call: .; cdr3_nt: TGTGCCAGCAGCTTCCGTTACGGGAATGAGCAGTTCTTC; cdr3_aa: CASSFRYGNEQFF
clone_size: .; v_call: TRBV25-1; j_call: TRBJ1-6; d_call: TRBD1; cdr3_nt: TGTGCCAGCAGTGAAAGGGGGCCGGGCTCACCCCTCCACTTT; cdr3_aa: CASSERGPGSPLHF
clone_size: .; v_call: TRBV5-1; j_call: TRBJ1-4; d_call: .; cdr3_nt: TGCGCCAGCAGCTTGGTGGGGGGGTCGGAGGCTAATGAAAAACTGTTTTTT; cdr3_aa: CASSLVGGSEANEKLFF
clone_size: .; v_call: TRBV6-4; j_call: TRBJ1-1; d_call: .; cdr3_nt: TGTGCCAGCAGTTCCGACACCAACACTGAAGCTTTCTTT; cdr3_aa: CASSSDTNTEAFF
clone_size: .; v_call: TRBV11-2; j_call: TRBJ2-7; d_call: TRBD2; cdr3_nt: TGTGCCAGCAGCCTAAGCGGGGGCCGGGGCTACGAGCAGTACTTC; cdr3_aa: CASSLSGGRGYEQYF
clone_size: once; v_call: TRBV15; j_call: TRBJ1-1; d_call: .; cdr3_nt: TGTGCCACCAGCAGAGCTAAAGAGAGTGGTGCTTTCTTT; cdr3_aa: CATSRAKESGAFF
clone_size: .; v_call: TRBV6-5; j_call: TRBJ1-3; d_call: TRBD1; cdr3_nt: TGTGCCAGCAGTTACGGACAGGGGGCTGGAAACACCATATATTTT; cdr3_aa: CASSYGQGAGNTIYF